The present TCR beta chain was sequenced within a study of cytomegalovirus exposure and HLA in healthy donors (dated by TCRdb to 2016 to 2017). About the full investigation: According to an earlier analysis of several hundred of the donors, about 179 million T cells yielded roughly 110 million unique TCR beta sequences and 276 Gb of sequence data. Rather than drawing on any new phenotypic data, the later analysis identified candidate immune exposures from TCR beta sequences and the way those sequences occurred across donors. Among 350 to 400 genotyped donors of the cohort, an average of around 240,000 unique TCR beta nucleotide sequences were sequenced per donor, around 20% of them non-productive. A later genetic analysis used genome-wide SNP genotypes for 398 of the 666 donors, treating that subset as a discovery cohort. Besides the first cohort of approximately 710 subjects, a separate validation cohort made up of over a hundred different subjects was used. All discovery cohort repertoires had been generated using a single sequencing platform. About 310 gigabases of sequencing data and approximately 80 million unique TCR sequences were included in an early release covering over 600 HLA-typed donors. Because of strong linkage in the cohort, five DR-DQ haplotypes were treated as single units for association and clustering. Both class I and class II loci were covered by HLA typing, at four-digit resolution. Donor age, sex, ethnicity and CMV serostatus were collected together with the repertoire data. Typing coverage varied by locus: about 620-640 donors for A, B, C, DRB1 and DQB1; roughly 520 for DQA1; more than 600 for DPA1; roughly 470 for DPB1. The T cell repertoires of some 670 subjects were profiled by immunosequencing and related to cytomegalovirus serostatus. An earlier analysis of around 540 of the donors applied high-throughput TCR beta sequencing to assess whether each TCR beta V gene segment acted as functional or pseudogenic. A later analysis re-examined previously published TCR beta repertoires from more than 600 donors and added high-resolution HLA genotyping to investigate patterns of TCR occurrence. The genetic ancestry cluster associated with self-reported Caucasian donors included about four fifths of the roughly 410 genotyped donors. To predict cytomegalovirus infection status, the study brought together high-throughput TCR immunosequencing, statistical association of individual TCRs with disease status, and machine learning. The aim of the study was to test whether cataloging public T cell receptors could identify signatures of past pathogen exposure.

Trimming at the junction amounts to 6 bases on V and 0 bases on J, and the germline ends lie 27 bases apart. Including cysteine and phenylalanine, the CDR3 has 20 amino acids. Kept here is only the CDR3 DNA, which spans 60 bases and is read in frame from base 1. Via the germline V gene, CDR1 is KGHSH and CDR2 LQKENI. As for this clone: What this receptor recognizes is not known. Per-base quality was not reported, and no clone a single base away is much larger than it.

In total, roughly 670 healthy bone marrow donors made up the cohort. All cohort members were sampled while nominally healthy, although unrecorded immune exposures were likely present. The donor tested CMV seronegative and was one of the 352 seronegative cohort members. A peripheral blood sample was provided by each donor, and peripheral blood mononuclear cells were used for TCR beta sequencing. The Qiagen DNeasy Blood Extraction Kit was used to extract genomic DNA from the blood cell samples. Points the paper makes about the study in general: In a later analysis, most CMV-associated TCR beta chains were found to appear HLA-restricted, with HLA associations seemingly driven largely by CMV exposure. Around 16 rarely observed V segments, including chromosome 9 orphons, were excluded from the earlier analysis of several hundred of the donors because counts were too low. HLA typing was unavailable for some donors at each locus, so association tests used only the typed subset. In a later analysis, some 18,000 TCR beta sequences were associated with specific HLA alleles at a false discovery rate of 0.05. Linkage disequilibrium might explain the correlated functional status among segregating V segments, but an unknown experimental factor could not be excluded. The classifier was reported to diagnose cytomegalovirus status with high specificity and sensitivity in both the original and validation cohorts. In a later analysis, the rate of TCR association differed among HLA loci, with DRB1 alleles having the most associated TCRs and HLA-C alleles having the fewest. For the cohort, immune exposure information was limited to CMV serostatus. Broadly in line with IMGT annotations, most TCR beta V segments showed up in productive rearrangements about 87% or about 30% of the time in an earlier analysis of approximately 640 of the donors. A further reported finding was that TCR beta sequences accurately predicted the HLA-A and HLA-B alleles for most subjects in the first cohort. According to a later genetic analysis, donors in an Asian-associated ancestry cluster had fewer N-insertions in productive TCRs than the approximately 690-donor mean. A cluster of highly shared sequence variants was judged likely to be a technical artifact of the sequencing pipeline. The presence/absence analyses assumed that sequencing depth was roughly uniform across donors, and that assumption may not be true. Strong co-occurrence of HLA alleles, especially DR and DQ, made assigning TCR associations to individual alleles difficult. Several of the top co-occurrence clusters appeared to be linked to parvovirus B19, influenza, CMV and Epstein-Barr virus, according to a later analysis. Only TCR beta chains were sequenced in this cohort, and the absence of alpha or paired-chain data limited detectable features. Some IMGT-functional V segments, including TRBV6-2 and TRBV6-3, could not be distinguished by the 87-base-pair reads and were therefore excluded. Across donors, most TCR sequences were observed very rarely, whereas some public TCRs were present in many individuals. In a later analysis, HLA-associated TCR beta chains were found to be more clonally expanded and to have lower generation probabilities than equally common non-associated chains. A total of 150 or so TCR beta chains were listed by the study as associated with cytomegalovirus. In vitro tests confirmed that a few of the cytomegalovirus-associated TCR beta chains recognize cytomegalovirus antigens. In a later genetic analysis, a missense DCLRE1C variant was associated with V-gene and J-gene trimming of TCR beta chains, and the association was replicated in an independent cohort. The authors suggested that the approach could potentially be extended to other disease states and immunological phenotypes.

The library was generated by the immunoSEQ multiplex PCR assay. For the multiplex PCR, a mixture combining 60 forward primers for TCR Vbeta segments and 13 reverse primers for TCR Jbeta segments was used. A multiplex PCR assay on genomic DNA amplified the CDR3 region of rearranged TCR beta genes. The amplified TCR beta libraries were sequenced on the Illumina HiSeq System as 87-base-pair reads. For the original study's pipeline: Across the roughly 670 repertoires, a later analysis counted 80 million or so unique TCR beta chains, around 10 million of which were shared by at least two donors. A nearest-neighbor algorithm error-corrected the raw reads and collapsed the reads into unique sequences, merging closely related sequences to remove PCR and sequencing errors. V, D and J gene segments were assigned by aligning CDR3 sequences to IMGT reference sequences. For a sequence to be retained, a match of at least six nucleotides was required to both a V gene segment and a J gene segment. Rearrangements were called productive when the CDR3 lacked stop codons and stayed in frame with V and J; all others were non-productive. Following IMGT convention, CDR3 was defined as the stretch from the second conserved V-encoded cysteine up to the conserved J-encoded phenylalanine. In an earlier analysis of 500 to 650 of the donors, sequences lacking an unambiguous match to a single V gene segment were excluded. An earlier analysis of fewer than 750 of the donors classified V segments as functional when productive rearrangements were above 56.7% and as segregating when the standard deviation between donors was above 5%. A statistical classification framework was built for diagnosing cytomegalovirus status from the catalog of TCR beta chain sequences. In a later analysis, V and J genes were assigned by comparing TCR nucleotide sequences against IMGT/GENE-DB human TR gene sequences. In a later analysis, CDR3 sequences and most-parsimonious VDJ recombination scenarios were assigned using the TCRdist pipeline. In a later analysis, every TCR beta chain was defined by the combination of its CDR3 amino acid sequence and its V-gene family, and reads without a unique V-gene family were dropped. To address suspected cross-contamination and a sequencing artifact, a later analysis removed under 600 highly shared, low-generation-probability nucleotide sequences. In a later analysis, a clonal expansion index for each public chain was calculated from normalized within-repertoire ranks of inferred template counts. Generation probabilities in a later analysis came from a VDJ recombination model fitted to out-of-frame rearrangements, and those results were checked against IGoR. Hypergeometric tests were used in a later analysis to score TCR-TCR, TCR-HLA and TCR-CMV co-occurrence, with a repertoire-size bias correction applied to the TCR pairs. A later analysis estimated false discovery rates by permuting HLA or CMV assignments 20 times. In a later analysis, co-occurring TCRs were grouped using DBSCAN, with TCRdist sequence similarity added in when clustering inside HLA-allele-positive subsets. Co-occurrence clustering excluded repertoires with fewer than 30,000 or more than 120,000 public chains, plus five with anomalous nucleotide sharing. TCRdb's version of the immuneACCESS table is confined to in-frame rearrangements and falls short of the full clone set. An unresolved V gene accounts for under half of the shortfall where checked; the remainder is of unknown origin. V and J calls and clone size are as listed in that table; D and trimming were resolved from the DNA. Counted in this sample were approximately 140,000 clones; 80% of them appeared once. The ten biggest clones cover 4% of the sample.

Here the chain combines TRBV18 and TRBJ1-5; matching of 6 bases hints at TRBD1 as the D gene. This sequence was found in a woman aged 40 to 50 in good health and CMV-seronegative. Sequencing was carried out using PBMCs. The sequenced DNA: TGTGCCAGCTCCCCCACGGCCCCTGGACAGCTTCTTTATAGCAATCAGCCCCAGCATTTT. The encoded protein is CASSPTAPGQLLYSNQPQHF. Here the CDR3 is joined to the reference TRBV18 and TRBJ1-5 genes, and the full variable domain is: NAGVMQNPRHLVRRRGQEARLRCSPMKGHSHVYWYRQLPEEGLKFMVYLQKENIIDESGMPKERFSAEFPKEGPSILRIQQVVRGDSAAYFCASSPTAPGQLLYSNQPQHFGDGTRLSIL.